A single TCR beta chain is shown here with its context. This sample is part of a study of PD-1 blockade in classical Hodgkin lymphoma. This table comes from immunoSEQ multiplex PCR, and its TCRdb copy is limited to in-frame clones, with some not included. The data hold 70,000 or so clones, with about 93% observed a single time. The V gene lost 1 base and the J gene lost 8 bases, with 18 bases spanning the gap. The CDR3 contains 14 residues. The germline V gene encodes CDR1 GTSNPN and CDR2 SVGIG (reference sequence). Noted time point: newly diagnosed, previously untreated cHL patient sample. Sequencing was done on a sample of peripheral blood mononuclear cells (PBMCs). The chain links TRBV30 to TRBJ2-7; D remains ambiguous. The receptor was derived from a human donor with classical Hodgkin lymphoma. In DNA, the CDR3 is TGTGCCTGGAGTGAGGACCGCGATCTCGTGCAGCAGTACTTC. This translates into CAWSEDRDLVQQYF. Filled out from reference TRBV30 and TRBJ2-7, the complete variable domain reads SQTIHQWPATLVQPVGSPLSLECTVEGTSNPNLYWYRQAAGRGLQLLFYSVGIGQISSEVPQNLSASRPQDRQFILSSKKLLLSDSGFYLCAWSEDRDLVQQYFGPGTRLTVT.